The 27 T cell receptor beta chains below all came from one sample that was sequenced in a study of cytomegalovirus exposure and HLA in healthy donors. PCR employed 60 Vbeta and 13 Jbeta primers. Measured with immunoSEQ multiplex PCR; TCRdb has only the in-frame clones, and not every one. Of approximately 160,000 clones in the sample, 75% are singletons; the top ten hold over 4.5%. The source material was PBMCs. Source of these receptors: a male donor in good health and CMV-seronegative.

V gene TRBV30 combines with J gene TRBJ1-5; TRBD1 might be the D (6 bases). This CDR3 contains 16 residues. Germline CDR1 and CDR2: GTSNPN and SVGIG (reference sequence). Trimming took 5 bases from V and 4 from J, leaving 21 bases between them. The CDR3 loop reads CAWERPSPQGNQPQHF. The DNA for the CDR3 is TGTGCCTGGGAACGCCCCTCTCCGCAGGGGAATCAGCCCCAGCATTTT. Complete variable domain (other parts from reference TRBV30 and TRBJ1-5): SQTIHQWPATLVQPVGSPLSLECTVEGTSNPNLYWYRQAAGRGLQLLFYSVGIGQISSEVPQNLSASRPQDRQFILSSKKLLLSDSGFYLCAWERPSPQGNQPQHFGDGTRLSIL.

This sequence joins TRBV21-1 and TRBJ2-7; TRBD1 is the table's D call and was not checked against the DNA. TRBV21-1 is a pseudogene. The CDR3 extends over 16 amino acids. The CDR3 spells CASSKDLGRGLYEQYF. The CDR3 DNA reads as TGTGCCAGCAGCAAAGATCTTGGCAGGGGGCTGTACGAGCAGTACTTC.

This clone was picked up a small number of times. This sequence joins TRBV28 and TRBJ2-4, with unresolved D. Germline V lookup: CDR1 MDHEN, CDR2 SYDVKM. The CDR3 has 15 residues. The V end was cut by 6 bases, the J end by 0 bases, with 12 bases between. CDR3 nucleotides: TGTGCCAGCAGCGCAATTGACAAAGCCAAAAACATTCAGTACTTC. Amino acid sequence: CASSAIDKAKNIQYF.

This clone occurred a few times. This chain links TRBV7-3 with TRBJ2-3; 14 bases match TRBD2. V lost 0 bases and J lost 6; bases outside the gene matches: 5. The CDR3 length is 17 residues. Germline lookup yields CDR1 SGHTA and CDR2 FQGTGA. This CDR3 reads CASSLTGLAGVGDTQYF. For the CDR3, the DNA is TGTGCCAGCAGCTTAACGGGACTAGCGGGAGTTGGCGATACGCAGTATTTT.

The J gene is TRBJ2-7, the V gene TRBV9; 7 bases are shared with TRBD2. CDR1 and CDR2 from the germline V gene are SGDLS and YYNGEE. V was clipped by 3 bases and J by 5 bases; unmatched bases: 5. This CDR3 has 13 residues. The DNA for the CDR3 is TGTGCCAGCAGCGAGGGACTACTGGACGAGCAGTACTTC. It codes for CASSEGLLDEQYF. The full variable domain, rest sourced from reference TRBV9 and TRBJ2-7, is DSGVTQTPKHLITATGQRVTLRCSPRSGDLSVYWYQQSLDQGLQFLIQYYNGEERAKGNILERFSAQQFPDLHSELNLSSLELGDSALYFCASSEGLLDEQYFGPGTRLTVT.

On this clone: One end of the junction does not line up with germline, which may come from a read error. The chain recombines TRBV19 with TRBJ1-5; D gene ambiguous. The CDR3 sequence is 14 residues long. Looked up from germline, CDR1 is LNHDA and CDR2 is SQIVND (reference sequence). The CDR3 loop reads CASSSAVGNQPQHF. CDR3 in DNA: TGTGCCAGCAGTAGCGCCGTGGGCAATCAGCCCCAGCATTTT.

The V and J genes are TRBV6-1 and TRBJ2-5, with D perhaps TRBD2 (7 bases). The CDR3 runs 15 residues. Germline V lookup: CDR1 MNHNS, CDR2 SASEGT. Trimming removed 6 bases from V and 1 base from J, with 15 bases in between. The CDR3 DNA sequence: TGTGCCAGCAGGAGGGGGGGACCCGCCCAAGAGACCCAGTACTTC. Its protein product is CASRRGGPAQETQYF.

The rearrangement joins TRBV6-1 to TRBJ1-4; D is unclear. Germline-derived CDR1 and CDR2 are MNHNS and SASEGT. Between the trimmed V and J ends, which lost 6 bases and 3 bases, there was a span of 11 bases. The CDR3 has 14 residues. The chain's CDR3 is CASSQFTANEKLFF. Written as DNA, the CDR3 is TGTGCCAGCAGCCAGTTCACCGCTAATGAAAAACTGTTTTTT.

Of note for this clone: Other DNA sequences in the same sample also yield this CDR3. This chain connects TRBV29-1 to TRBJ1-5; 8 bases fit TRBD1. The CDR3 loop spans 13 amino acids. The trim removed 5 bases at V and 6 bases at J, leaving 6 bases unmatched. CDR1 SQVTM and CDR2 ANQGSEA come from the germline V gene. The CDR3 spells CSVRQGAGQPQHF. The DNA of the CDR3 is TGCAGCGTTCGGCAGGGGGCGGGTCAGCCCCAGCATTTT.

The J gene is TRBJ2-3, the V gene TRBV18; TRBD2 might be the D (6 bases). V lost 0 bases to trimming and J lost 5 bases, with 15 bases between them. The CDR3 is 16 residues long. Germline V gene sequence: CDR1 KGHSH, CDR2 LQKENI. CDR3 in amino acids: CASSPPSGGGEDTQYF. CDR3 bases: TGTGCCAGCTCACCACCTTCGGGTGGAGGGGAAGATACGCAGTATTTT.

As for this clone: Compared with germline, one end of the junction differs, possibly owing to a read error. The V gene is TRBV18, the J gene TRBJ2-3; no clear D. This CDR3 has 14 amino acids. In germline, CDR1 is KGHSH, CDR2 LQKENI. CDR3 in DNA: TGTGCCAGCTCACCCCCCACCAGCACAGATACGCAATATTTT. The encoded protein is CASSPPTSTDTQYF.

This chain uses TRBV7-8 with TRBJ1-5, with D perhaps TRBD1 (6 bases). CDR3 length: 15 amino acids. Trimming cost V 1 base and J 4 bases, with 11 bases left between them. The germline V gene encodes CDR1 SGHVS and CDR2 FQNEAQ. CDR3 DNA sequence: TGTGCCAGCAGCTTAGACAGGGTAGGGAATCAGCCCCAGCATTTT. Translation: CASSLDRVGNQPQHF. The variable domain in full, with the rest retrieved from reference TRBV7-8 and TRBJ1-5, is GAGVSQSPRYKVAKRGQDVALRCDPISGHVSLFWYQQALGQGPEFLTYFQNEAQLDKSGLPSDRFFAERPEGSVSTLKIQRTQQEDSAVYLCASSLDRVGNQPQHFGDGTRLSIL.

This rearrangement joins TRBV7-3 to TRBJ2-5, with a possible D match to TRBD2 (5 bases). Deletions cut 3 bases from V and 5 bases from J, with 10 bases between. CDR1 SGHTA and CDR2 FQGTGA come from the germline V gene. The CDR3 spans 13 residues. CDR3 sequence: CASSFDYWETQYF. CDR3 DNA: TGTGCCAGCAGCTTCGACTATTGGGAGACCCAGTACTTC. The full variable domain, its missing parts supplied by reference TRBV7-3 and TRBJ2-5, is GAGVSQTPSNKVTEKGKYVELRCDPISGHTALYWYRQSLGQGPEFLIYFQGTGAADDSGLPNDRFFAVRPEGSVSTLKIQRTERGDSAVYLCASSFDYWETQYFGPGTRLLVL.

The table lists this clone with a few counts. J is TRBJ2-7 and V is TRBV15; TRBD1 agrees at 9 bases. The CDR3 consists of 14 residues. In germline, CDR1 is LNHNV, CDR2 YYDKDF (reference sequence). The trim removed 4 bases at V and 4 bases at J, leaving 5 bases unmatched. The CDR3 DNA follows: TGTGCCACCAGCAATAACAGGGGGCCATACGAGCAGTACTTC. Its translation: CATSNNRGPYEQYF.

This clone has more than one count but fewer than ten. V usage is TRBV2 and J usage is TRBJ1-1, with D perhaps TRBD1 (6 bases). With 7 bases removed from V and 4 bases from J, the gap between germline ends came to 16 bases. CDR3 size: 14 residues. In germline, CDR1 is SNHLY, CDR2 FYNNEI. CDR3 loop: CASIWGRGSTEAFF. CDR3 nucleotide sequence: TGTGCCAGCATCTGGGGGCGAGGGAGCACTGAAGCTTTCTTT. Based on the CDR3 plus reference TRBV2 and TRBJ1-1, the full variable domain is EPEVTQTPSHQVTQMGQEVILRCVPISNHLYFYWYRQILGQKVEFLVSFYNNEISEKSEIFDDQFSVERPDGSNFTLKIRSTKLEDSAMYFCASIWGRGSTEAFFGQGTRLTVV.

CDR3 loop: CASSLRDLGKGEQYF. The CDR3 DNA sequence: TGTGCCAGCAGCTTACGAGATTTAGGGAAGGGGGAGCAGTACTTC. The chain combines TRBV7-9 with TRBJ2-7, with D possibly TRBD1 on 5 matching bases. Germline V gene data show CDR1 as SEHNR and CDR2 as FQNEAQ (reference sequence). CDR3 length: 15 amino acids. V lost 2 bases and J lost 7, with 18 bases in between.

The gene calls are TRBV9 and TRBJ2-1; 16 nucleotides agree with TRBD2. Germline values: CDR1 SGDLS, CDR2 YYNGEE. V dropped 5 bases and J dropped 10; count of bases not matched to a gene: 9. This CDR3 is built from 16 residues. The CDR3 coding sequence is TGTGCCAGCAGGCCGGGACTAGCGGGGGGGCAAGGGGAGCAGTTCTTC. Translation: CASRPGLAGGQGEQFF. The full variable domain, with the rest looked up from reference TRBV9 and TRBJ2-1, is DSGVTQTPKHLITATGQRVTLRCSPRSGDLSVYWYQQSLDQGLQFLIQYYNGEERAKGNILERFSAQQFPDLHSELNLSSLELGDSALYFCASRPGLAGGQGEQFFGPGTRLTVL.

The chain couples TRBV9 to TRBJ1-3; D unclear. Germline lookup yields CDR1 SGDLS and CDR2 YYNGEE. There are 14 residues in the CDR3. Trimming left V 0 bases short and J 7 bases short, with 11 bases between. As DNA, the CDR3 is TGTGCCAGCAGCGTAGGAGGTGAACGGAACACCATATATTTT. Translation gives CASSVGGERNTIYF.

The chain recombines TRBV9 with TRBJ2-7; possibly TRBD2 for D (6 bases). CDR1 and CDR2 from the germline V gene are SGDLS and YYNGEE. Trimming stripped 4 bases from V and 4 bases from J, with 18 bases between. The CDR3 is 15 amino acids. In nucleotides, the CDR3 is TGTGCCAGCAGCAAACAAGCGGGTTCTAGTTACGAGCAGTACTTC. Translating gives CASSKQAGSSYEQYF.

The gene calls are TRBV6-6 and TRBJ2-7; tentatively, D is TRBD1 (6 bases). V was clipped by 6 bases and J by 1 base, with 10 bases between them. Germline V gives CDR1 MNHNY, CDR2 SVGAGI (reference sequence). The length of the CDR3 is 13 residues. DNA for the CDR3: TGTGCCAGCAGAACGGGACAATCCTACGAGCAGTACTTC. Its translation is CASRTGQSYEQYF.

There are a few counts of this clone. The chain joins TRBV25-1 to TRBJ2-3, with 11 bases aligning to TRBD2. Germline CDR1 reads MGHDK; CDR2 reads SYGVNS. The CDR3 extends over 15 amino acids. V dropped 1 base and J dropped 4; count of bases not matched to a gene: 1. CDR3 in amino acids: CASSESSGRSDTQYF. DNA for the CDR3: TGTGCCAGCAGTGAATCTAGCGGGAGGTCAGATACGCAGTATTTT.

The chain recombines TRBV9 with TRBJ2-5; 7 nucleotides match TRBD2. The V and J ends lost 3 bases and 5 bases, in that order; junction bases with no gene match: 7. The CDR3 is 14 residues long. The germline V gene has CDR1 SGDLS and CDR2 YYNGEE. CDR3 sequence: CASSGGLDGETQYF. CDR3 DNA sequence: TGTGCCAGCAGCGGTGGACTAGACGGTGAGACCCAGTACTTC.

The V gene is TRBV6-5, the J gene TRBJ2-3; 9 bases align to TRBD2. Germline V gene lookup returns CDR1 MNHEY and CDR2 SVGAGI. Germline trimming cut 0 bases from V and 5 bases from J; bases unmatched to any gene: 3. CDR3 length: 15 residues. Written as DNA, the CDR3 is TGTGCCAGCAGTTACTCTAGCGGGAGACGAGATACGCAGTATTTT. Translation gives CASSYSSGRRDTQYF.

The J gene is TRBJ1-2, the V gene TRBV4-1; D perhaps matches TRBD1 (6 bases). This CDR3 has 15 amino acids. V lost 1 base and J lost 10, with 19 bases in between. Per germline, CDR1 MGHRA and CDR2 YSYEKL. CDR3 region: CASSQAGQLSGVYTF. DNA of the CDR3: TGCGCCAGCAGCCAAGCGGGACAACTCTCCGGCGTCTACACCTTC.

The V gene is TRBV19, the J gene TRBJ1-1; no clear D gene. Germline V lookup: CDR1 LNHDA, CDR2 SQIVND (reference sequence). The CDR3 length is 12 residues. The V end was cut by 1 base, the J end by 8 bases, with 8 bases between. The CDR3 bases are TGTGCCAGTAGTATAGGAGGGATAGAAGCTTTCTTT. It encodes CASSIGGIEAFF.

The chain couples TRBV2 to TRBJ2-3, with unresolved D. Germline V gives CDR1 SNHLY, CDR2 FYNNEI. V was shortened by 7 bases and J by 0 bases, with 8 bases between the two germline ends. CDR3 length equals 13 residues. The CDR3 sequence is CASIVVSTDTQYF. As DNA, the CDR3 is TGTGCCAGCATCGTCGTGAGCACAGATACGCAGTATTTT.

J is TRBJ2-5 and V is TRBV7-9; unclear D gene. This CDR3 contains 12 residues. V was shortened by 5 bases and J by 5 bases, with 9 bases between the two germline ends. Looked up from germline, CDR1 is SEHNR and CDR2 is FQNEAQ (reference sequence). CDR3 nucleotides: TGTGCCAGCAGCACGACTTCCGAGACCCAGTACTTC. It specifies CASSTTSETQYF. Full variable domain (remainder filled in from reference TRBV7-9 and TRBJ2-5): DTGVSQNPRHKITKRGQNVTFRCDPISEHNRLYWYRQTLGQGPEFLTYFQNEAQLEKSRLLSDRFSAERPKGSFSTLEIQRTEQGDSAMYLCASSTTSETQYFGPGTRLLVL.